The clone carrying this T cell receptor beta chain was seen repeatedly, ten times or more. The data belong to a study of human T cells and chemical hapten exposure. TCRdb analysed the RACE reads with MiXCR anew, one entry per CDR3 protein. Found here are 65,000 to 95,000 distinct CDR3 sequences, over 6.5% of them singletons; the top ten hold roughly 1.5%. J gave up 0 bases and V 1 base, and 3 bases lay outside the gene matches. The V gene's germline CDR1 is MDHEN and CDR2 SYDVKM. The CDR3 is made up of 17 amino acids. The sample's time point: healthy volunteer bleed at 6 weeks. Unfractionated whole blood was the source of the extracted total RNA.

This TCR was recovered from a female donor in good health. Some clones in this sample may be carry-over from other donors' samples. The genes are TRBV28 and TRBJ2-2, with TRBD2 identical over 9 bases. Sequencing was done on a sample of whole blood. CDR3 region: CASSLLAGDPNTGELFF. CDR3 in DNA: TGTGCCAGCAGTTTATTAGCGGGGGATCCGAACACCGGGGAGCTGTTTTTT.